What follows is one TCR beta chain and its context. The antigen remains undetermined. This entry comes from a study of cytomegalovirus exposure and HLA in healthy donors. A multiplex PCR was run with 60 Vbeta primers and 13 Jbeta primers. Some clones are missing from TCRdb's copy, which holds only in-frame ones; the method was immunoSEQ multiplex PCR. The sample shows roughly 200,000 clones, approximately 79% of them seen only once. CDR3 length: 13 amino acids. Trimming stripped 3 bases from V and 3 bases from J, with 12 bases between. CDR1 is GTSNPN, CDR2 SVGIG, per germline (reference sequence). Whole-study findings and limits: In a later analysis, across HLA loci, associated TCR counts were highest for DRB1, lowest for HLA-C.

This TCR derives from a woman aged 40 to 50 in good health and CMV-seronegative. Sequencing was done on a sample of PBMCs. V is TRBV30 and J is TRBJ2-7, with D possibly matching TRBD2 (6 bases). Here the CDR3 DNA reads TGTGCCTGGAGGCGAGAGGGACTCTACGAGCAGTACTTC. As protein: CAWRREGLYEQYF.